This section outlines one T cell receptor (beta chain) sequence together with its context. The CDR3 is made up of 17 amino acids. Germline assignment: CDR1 MRHNA and CDR2 SNTAGT. V dropped 0 bases and J dropped 1; count of bases not matched to a gene: 7. The data were taken from a study of OX40 agonist ivuxolimab in advanced cancers. Overall study: The study treated patients with ivuxolimab, an agonistic anti-OX40 (CD134) antibody.

TCRdb's table, derived via immunoSEQ multiplex PCR, lists solely in-frame clones and lacks some. The sample includes 26,000 or so clones, approximately 84% of them seen just once. The source material was CD4+ or CD8+ T cells sorted from blood, sampled in a trial of the OX40 agonist ivuxolimab. The receptor was isolated from an adult with an advanced solid tumor such as melanoma, head and neck, liver or kidney cancer. This chain uses TRBV6-4 with TRBJ1-1, with TRBD1 identical over 8 bases. Written as DNA, the CDR3 is TGTGCCAGCAGTGACTCCAGGGGGCAGGGACCGAACACTGAAGCTTTCTTT. Amino acids: CASSDSRGQGPNTEAFF.